This T cell receptor (beta chain) was found in a study of blood T cell repertoires in COVID-19. The wider study: Sites across the United States, Italy and Spain contributed samples from acute and convalescent COVID-19. The analysed material was cDNA or gDNA that came from T cells, B-cell-depleted T cells, or PBMCs.

The CDR3 sequence is 14 residues long. Trimming took off 9 bases at V and 1 base at J, with 13 bases between the two ends. From germline, CDR1 is LNHDA and CDR2 SQIVND (reference sequence). Study processing details: Quantification of nucleated cells was approximated via reference gene primer amplification. Generated by immunoSEQ multiplex PCR, the TCRdb table keeps only in-frame clones and is missing some. For V, J and clone size, that table is used; D and trimming come from the DNA. The data hold 250,000 to 300,000 clones, with approximately 89% observed a single time. Sequenced: peripheral blood. This sequence joins TRBV19 and TRBJ1-3; maybe TRBD1 (6 bases). This clonotype was obtained from a woman aged 25 to 39 with COVID-19, enrolled during active disease. CDR3 in amino acids: CASHKGGSGNTIYF. CDR3 in DNA: TGTGCCAGCCACAAAGGGGGATCTGGAAACACCATATATTTT.